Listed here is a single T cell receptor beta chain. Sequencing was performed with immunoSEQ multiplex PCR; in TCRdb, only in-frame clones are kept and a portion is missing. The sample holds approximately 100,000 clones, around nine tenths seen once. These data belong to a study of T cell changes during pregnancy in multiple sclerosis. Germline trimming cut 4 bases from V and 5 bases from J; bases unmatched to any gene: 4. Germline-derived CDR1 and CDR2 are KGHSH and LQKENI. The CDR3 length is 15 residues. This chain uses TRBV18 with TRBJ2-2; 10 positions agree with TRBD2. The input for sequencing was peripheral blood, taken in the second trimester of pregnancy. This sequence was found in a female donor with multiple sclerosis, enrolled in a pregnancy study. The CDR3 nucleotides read TGTGCCAGCTCACTTGGGACTAGCGCGACCGGGGAGCTGTTTTTT. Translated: CASSLGTSATGELFF.